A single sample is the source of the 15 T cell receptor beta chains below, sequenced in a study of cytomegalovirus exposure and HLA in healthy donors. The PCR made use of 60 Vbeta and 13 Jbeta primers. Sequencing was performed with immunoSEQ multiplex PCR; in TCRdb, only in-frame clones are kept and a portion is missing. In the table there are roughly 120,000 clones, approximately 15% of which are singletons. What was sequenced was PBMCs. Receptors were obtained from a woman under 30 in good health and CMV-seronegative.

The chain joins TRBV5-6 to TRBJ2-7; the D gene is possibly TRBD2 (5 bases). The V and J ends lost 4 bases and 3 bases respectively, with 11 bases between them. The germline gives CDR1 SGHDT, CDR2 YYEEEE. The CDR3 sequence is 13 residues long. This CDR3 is CASSPGLFYEQYF. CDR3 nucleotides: TGTGCCAGCAGCCCAGGACTGTTCTACGAGCAGTACTTC.

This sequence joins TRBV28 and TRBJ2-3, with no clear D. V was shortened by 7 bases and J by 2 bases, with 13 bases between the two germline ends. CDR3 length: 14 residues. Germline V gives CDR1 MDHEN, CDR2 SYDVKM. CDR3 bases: TGTGCCAGCACGGCGCGGATCATCACAGATACGCAGTATTTT. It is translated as CASTARIITDTQYF.

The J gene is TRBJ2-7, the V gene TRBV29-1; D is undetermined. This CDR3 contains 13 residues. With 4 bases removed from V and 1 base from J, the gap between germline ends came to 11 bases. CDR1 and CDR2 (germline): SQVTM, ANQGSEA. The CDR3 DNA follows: TGCAGCGTTGGGGCAGGCCGGTCCTACGAGCAGTACTTC. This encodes CSVGAGRSYEQYF.

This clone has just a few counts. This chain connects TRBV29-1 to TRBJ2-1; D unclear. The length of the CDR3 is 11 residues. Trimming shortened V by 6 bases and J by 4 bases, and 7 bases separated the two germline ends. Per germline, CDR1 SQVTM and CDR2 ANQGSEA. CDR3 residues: CSVGLYNEQFF. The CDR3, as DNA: TGCAGCGTCGGGTTGTACAATGAGCAGTTCTTC.

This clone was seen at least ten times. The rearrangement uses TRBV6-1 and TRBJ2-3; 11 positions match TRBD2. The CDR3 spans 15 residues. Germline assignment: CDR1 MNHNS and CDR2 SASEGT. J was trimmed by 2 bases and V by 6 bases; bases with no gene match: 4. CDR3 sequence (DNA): TGTGCCAGCAGGAAGGGACTAGCGGACACAGATACGCAGTATTTT. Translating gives CASRKGLADTDTQYF.

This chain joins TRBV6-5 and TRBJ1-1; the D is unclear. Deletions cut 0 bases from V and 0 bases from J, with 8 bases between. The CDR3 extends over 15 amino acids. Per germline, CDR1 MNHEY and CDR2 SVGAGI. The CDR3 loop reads CASSYSISLNTEAFF. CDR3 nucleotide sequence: TGTGCCAGCAGTTACTCTATCTCGTTGAACACTGAAGCTTTCTTT.

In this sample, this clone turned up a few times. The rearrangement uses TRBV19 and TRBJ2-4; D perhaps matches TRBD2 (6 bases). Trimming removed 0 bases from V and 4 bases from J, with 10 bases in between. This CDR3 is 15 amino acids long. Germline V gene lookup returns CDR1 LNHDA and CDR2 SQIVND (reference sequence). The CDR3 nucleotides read TGTGCCAGTAGTATAGATCGGGGGAGGAAAAACATTCAGTACTTC. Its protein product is CASSIDRGRKNIQYF.

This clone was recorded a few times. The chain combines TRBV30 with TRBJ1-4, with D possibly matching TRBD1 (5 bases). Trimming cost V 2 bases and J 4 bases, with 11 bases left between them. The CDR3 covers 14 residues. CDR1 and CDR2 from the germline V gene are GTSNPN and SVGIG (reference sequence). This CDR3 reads CAWSRSGFNEKLFF. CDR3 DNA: TGTGCCTGGAGTAGGTCAGGGTTTAATGAAAAACTGTTTTTT. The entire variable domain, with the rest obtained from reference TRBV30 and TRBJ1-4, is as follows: SQTIHQWPATLVQPVGSPLSLECTVEGTSNPNLYWYRQAAGRGLQLLFYSVGIGQISSEVPQNLSASRPQDRQFILSSKKLLLSDSGFYLCAWSRSGFNEKLFFGSGTQLSVL.

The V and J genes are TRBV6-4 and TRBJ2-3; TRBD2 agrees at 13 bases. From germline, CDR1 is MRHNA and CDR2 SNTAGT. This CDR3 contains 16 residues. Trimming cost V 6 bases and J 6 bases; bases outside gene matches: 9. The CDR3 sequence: CASSPTSGGAFDTQYF. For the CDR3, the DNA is TGTGCCAGCAGCCCTACTAGCGGGGGGGCCTTTGATACGCAGTATTTT.

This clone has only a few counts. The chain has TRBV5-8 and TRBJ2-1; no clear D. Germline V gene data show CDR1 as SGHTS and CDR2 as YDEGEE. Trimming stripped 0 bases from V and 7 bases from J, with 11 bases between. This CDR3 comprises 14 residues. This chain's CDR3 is CASSLVRFRNEQFF. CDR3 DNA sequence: TGTGCCAGCAGCTTGGTGAGGTTCCGGAATGAGCAGTTCTTC. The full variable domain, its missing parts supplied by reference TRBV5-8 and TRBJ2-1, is EAGVTQSPTHLIKTRGQQATLRCSPISGHTSVYWYQQALGLGLQFLLWYDEGEERNRGNFPPRFSGRQFPNYSSELNVNALELEDSALYLCASSLVRFRNEQFFGPGTRLTVL.

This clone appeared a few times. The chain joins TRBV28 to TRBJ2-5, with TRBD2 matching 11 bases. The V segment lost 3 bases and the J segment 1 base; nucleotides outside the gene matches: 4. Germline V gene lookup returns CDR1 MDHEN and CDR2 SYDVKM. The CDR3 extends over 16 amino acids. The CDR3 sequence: CASSLPTSGVQETQYF. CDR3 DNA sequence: TGTGCCAGCAGTTTGCCGACTAGCGGGGTCCAAGAGACCCAGTACTTC.

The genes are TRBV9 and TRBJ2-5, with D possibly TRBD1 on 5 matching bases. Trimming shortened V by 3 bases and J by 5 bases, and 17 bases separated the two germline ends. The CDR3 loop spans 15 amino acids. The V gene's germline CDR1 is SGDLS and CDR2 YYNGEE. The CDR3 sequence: CASSARQSEGETQYF. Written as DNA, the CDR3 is TGTGCCAGCAGCGCCCGACAGTCGGAAGGGGAGACCCAGTACTTC. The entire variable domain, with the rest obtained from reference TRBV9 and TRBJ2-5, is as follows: DSGVTQTPKHLITATGQRVTLRCSPRSGDLSVYWYQQSLDQGLQFLIQYYNGEERAKGNILERFSAQQFPDLHSELNLSSLELGDSALYFCASSARQSEGETQYFGPGTRLLVL.

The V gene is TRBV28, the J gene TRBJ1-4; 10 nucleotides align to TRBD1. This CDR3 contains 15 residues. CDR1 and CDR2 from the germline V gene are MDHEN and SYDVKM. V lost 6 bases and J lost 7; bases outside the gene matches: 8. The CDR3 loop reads CASSHTGQGGEKLFF. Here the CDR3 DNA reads TGTGCCAGCAGCCATACAGGACAGGGGGGTGAAAAACTGTTTTTT. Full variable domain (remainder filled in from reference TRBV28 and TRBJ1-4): DVKVTQSSRYLVKRTGEKVFLECVQDMDHENMFWYRQDPGLGLRLIYFSYDVKMKEKGDIPEGYSVSREKKERFSLILESASTNQTSMYLCASSHTGQGGEKLFFGSGTQLSVL.

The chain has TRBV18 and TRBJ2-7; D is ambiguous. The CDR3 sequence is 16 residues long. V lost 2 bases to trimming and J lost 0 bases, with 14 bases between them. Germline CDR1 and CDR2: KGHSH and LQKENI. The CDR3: CASSPIWPNRSYEQYF. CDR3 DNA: TGTGCCAGCTCACCAATTTGGCCGAACCGCTCCTACGAGCAGTACTTC.

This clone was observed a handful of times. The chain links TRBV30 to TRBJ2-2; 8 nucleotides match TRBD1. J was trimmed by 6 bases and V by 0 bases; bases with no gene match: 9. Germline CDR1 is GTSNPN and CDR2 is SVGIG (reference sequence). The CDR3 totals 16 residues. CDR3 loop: CAWSVRTGLASGELFF. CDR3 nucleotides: TGTGCCTGGAGTGTTCGGACAGGGCTGGCCTCCGGGGAGCTGTTTTTT.